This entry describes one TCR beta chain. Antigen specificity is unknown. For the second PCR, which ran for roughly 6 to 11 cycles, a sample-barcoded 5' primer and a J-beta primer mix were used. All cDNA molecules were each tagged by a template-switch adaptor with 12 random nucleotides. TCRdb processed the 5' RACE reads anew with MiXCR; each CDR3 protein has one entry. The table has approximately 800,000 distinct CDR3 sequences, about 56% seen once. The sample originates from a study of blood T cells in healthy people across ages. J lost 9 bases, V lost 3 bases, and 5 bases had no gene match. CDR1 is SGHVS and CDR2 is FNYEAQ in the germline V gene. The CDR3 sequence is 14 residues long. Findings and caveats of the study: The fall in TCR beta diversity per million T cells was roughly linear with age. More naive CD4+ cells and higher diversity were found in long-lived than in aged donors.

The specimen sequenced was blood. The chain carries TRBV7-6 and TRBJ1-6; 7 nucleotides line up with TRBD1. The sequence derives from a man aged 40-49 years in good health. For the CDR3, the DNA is TGTGCCAGCAGCTTTACAGGGGCGGGTTCACCCCTCCACTTT. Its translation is CASSFTGAGSPLHF.